This paragraph covers one T cell receptor (beta chain) sequence. CDR3 length: 14 residues. Germline lookup yields CDR1 SGDLS and CDR2 YYNGEE. V was clipped by 4 bases and J by 3 bases, with 11 bases between them. Unique molecular identifiers were incorporated when the TCRbeta library was constructed. Each CDR3 protein gets one entry after TCRdb re-called the PCR reads with MiXCR. The repertoire holds approximately 520,000 distinct CDR3 sequences, with 32% as singletons. These data originate in a study of T-cell reconstitution after alpha-beta-depleted transplantation in children. Sequencing was performed on PBMCs from the stem cell graft donor, taken from the stem cell graft. The chain employs TRBV9 and TRBJ1-5; D call uncertain. The sequence derives from a human donor who donated a stem cell graft to a child with aplastic anemia. This chain's CDR3 is CASSPGGPNQPQHF. Written as DNA, the CDR3 is TGTGCCAGCAGCCCTGGCGGGCCCAATCAGCCCCAGCATTTT. Filled out from reference TRBV9 and TRBJ1-5, the complete variable domain reads DSGVTQTPKHLITATGQRVTLRCSPRSGDLSVYWYQQSLDQGLQFLIQYYNGEERAKGNILERFSAQQFPDLHSELNLSSLELGDSALYFCASSPGGPNQPQHFGDGTRLSIL.